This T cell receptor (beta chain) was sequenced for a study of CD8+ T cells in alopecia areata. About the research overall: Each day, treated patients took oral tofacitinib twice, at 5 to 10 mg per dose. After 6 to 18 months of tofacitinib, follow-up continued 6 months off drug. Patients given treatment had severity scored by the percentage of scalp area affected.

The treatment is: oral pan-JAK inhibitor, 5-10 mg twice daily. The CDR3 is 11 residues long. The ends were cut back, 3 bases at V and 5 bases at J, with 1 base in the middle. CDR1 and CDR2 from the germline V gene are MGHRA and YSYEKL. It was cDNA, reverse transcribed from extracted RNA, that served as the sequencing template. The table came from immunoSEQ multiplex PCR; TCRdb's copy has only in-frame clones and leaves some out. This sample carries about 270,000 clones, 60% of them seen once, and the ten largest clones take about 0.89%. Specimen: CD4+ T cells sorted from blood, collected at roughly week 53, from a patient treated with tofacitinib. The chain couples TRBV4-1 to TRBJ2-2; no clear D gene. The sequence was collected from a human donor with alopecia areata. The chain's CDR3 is CASSQTGELFF. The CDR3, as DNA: TGCGCCAGCAGCCAGACCGGGGAGCTGTTTTTT.